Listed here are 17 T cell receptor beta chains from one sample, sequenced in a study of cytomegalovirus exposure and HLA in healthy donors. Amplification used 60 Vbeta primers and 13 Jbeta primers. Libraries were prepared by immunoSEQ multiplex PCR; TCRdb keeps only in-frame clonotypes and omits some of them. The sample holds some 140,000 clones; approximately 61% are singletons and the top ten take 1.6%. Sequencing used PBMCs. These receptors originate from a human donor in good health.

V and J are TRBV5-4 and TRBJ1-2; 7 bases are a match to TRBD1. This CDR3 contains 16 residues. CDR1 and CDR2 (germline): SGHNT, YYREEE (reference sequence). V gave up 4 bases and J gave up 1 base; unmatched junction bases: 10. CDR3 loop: CASSHPRDRNNYGYTF. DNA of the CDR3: TGTGCCAGCAGCCACCCCCGGGACAGAAATAACTATGGCTACACCTTC.

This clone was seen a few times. This chain's CDR3 is CASSIGAGGNPEQFF. The CDR3 nucleotides are TGTGCCAGTAGTATAGGGGCCGGAGGAAACCCTGAGCAGTTCTTC. This sequence joins TRBV19 and TRBJ2-1; TRBD2 might be the D (5 bases). V was cut by 1 base and J by 9 bases, with 16 bases left in between. The germline CDR1 and CDR2 sequences are LNHDA and SQIVND (reference sequence). The CDR3 totals 15 residues.

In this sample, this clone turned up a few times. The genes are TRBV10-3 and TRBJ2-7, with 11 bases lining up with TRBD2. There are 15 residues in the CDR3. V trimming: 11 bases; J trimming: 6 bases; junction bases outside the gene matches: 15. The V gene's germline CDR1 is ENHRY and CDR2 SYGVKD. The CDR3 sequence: CASTPGTSGAVEQYF. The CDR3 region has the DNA TGTGCCTCCACGCCCGGGACTAGCGGAGCCGTCGAGCAGTACTTC.

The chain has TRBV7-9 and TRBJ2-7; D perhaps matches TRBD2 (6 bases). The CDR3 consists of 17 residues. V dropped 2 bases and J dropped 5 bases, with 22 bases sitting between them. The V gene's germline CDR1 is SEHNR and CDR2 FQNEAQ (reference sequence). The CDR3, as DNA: TGTGCCAGCAGCTTACGGGACTCCCTCATTACTCCTCACGAGCAGTACTTC. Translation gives CASSLRDSLITPHEQYF.

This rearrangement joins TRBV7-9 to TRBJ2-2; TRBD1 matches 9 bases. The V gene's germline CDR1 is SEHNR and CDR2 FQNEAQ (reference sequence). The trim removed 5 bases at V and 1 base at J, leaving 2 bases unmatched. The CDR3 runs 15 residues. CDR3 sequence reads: CASSLGQGNTGELFF. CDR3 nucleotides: TGTGCCAGCAGCCTGGGACAGGGGAACACCGGGGAGCTGTTTTTT. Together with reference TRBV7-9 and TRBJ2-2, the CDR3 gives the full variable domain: DTGVSQNPRHKITKRGQNVTFRCDPISEHNRLYWYRQTLGQGPEFLTYFQNEAQLEKSRLLSDRFSAERPKGSFSTLEIQRTEQGDSAMYLCASSLGQGNTGELFFGEGSRLTVL.

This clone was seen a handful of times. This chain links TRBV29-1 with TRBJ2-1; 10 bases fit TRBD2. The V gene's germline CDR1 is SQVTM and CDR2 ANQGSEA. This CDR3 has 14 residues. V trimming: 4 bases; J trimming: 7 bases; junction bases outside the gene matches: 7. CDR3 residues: CSVVELAGPNEQFF. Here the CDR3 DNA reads TGCAGCGTTGTAGAACTAGCGGGACCGAATGAGCAGTTCTTC.

The CDR3 DNA sequence: TGTGCCAGCAGCTTAGGGGCCTCGGGGAAGAGGGAGACCCAGTACTTC. Protein sequence: CASSLGASGKRETQYF. This sequence joins TRBV7-2 and TRBJ2-5, with D possibly TRBD2 on 5 matching bases. Germline CDR1 SGHTA, CDR2 FQGNSA. Trimming left V 1 base short and J 5 bases short, with 17 bases between. This CDR3 spans 16 amino acids.

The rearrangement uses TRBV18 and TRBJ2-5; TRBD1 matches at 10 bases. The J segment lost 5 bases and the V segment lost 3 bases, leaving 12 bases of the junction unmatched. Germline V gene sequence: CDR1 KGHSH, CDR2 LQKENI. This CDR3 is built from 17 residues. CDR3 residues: CASSPTATTGGFETQYF. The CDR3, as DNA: TGTGCCAGCTCACCGACTGCTACGACAGGGGGCTTTGAGACCCAGTACTTC.

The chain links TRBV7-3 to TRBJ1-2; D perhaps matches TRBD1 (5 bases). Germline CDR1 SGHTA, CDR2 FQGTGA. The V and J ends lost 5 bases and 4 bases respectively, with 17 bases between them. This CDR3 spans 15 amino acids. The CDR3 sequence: CASSPRVEGGYGYTF. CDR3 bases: TGTGCCAGCAGCCCCAGGGTGGAGGGCGGCTATGGCTACACCTTC.

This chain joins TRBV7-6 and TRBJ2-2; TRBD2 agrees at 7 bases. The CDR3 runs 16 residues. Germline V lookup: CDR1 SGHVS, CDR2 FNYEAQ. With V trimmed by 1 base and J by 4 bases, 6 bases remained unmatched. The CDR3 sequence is CASSLGQAGPTGELFF. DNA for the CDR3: TGTGCCAGCAGCTTAGGTCAAGCGGGGCCCACCGGGGAGCTGTTTTTT. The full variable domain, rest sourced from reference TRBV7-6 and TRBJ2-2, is GAGVSQSPRYKVTKRGQDVALRCDPISGHVSLYWYRQALGQGPEFLTYFNYEAQQDKSGLPNDRFSAERPEGSISTLTIQRTEQRDSAMYRCASSLGQAGPTGELFFGEGSRLTVL.

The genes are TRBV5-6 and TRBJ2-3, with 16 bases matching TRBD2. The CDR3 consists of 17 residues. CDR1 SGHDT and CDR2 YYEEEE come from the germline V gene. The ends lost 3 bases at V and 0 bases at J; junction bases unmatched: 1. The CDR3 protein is CASSWGLAGGSTDTQYF. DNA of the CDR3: TGTGCCAGCAGCTGGGGACTAGCGGGAGGGAGCACAGATACGCAGTATTTT.

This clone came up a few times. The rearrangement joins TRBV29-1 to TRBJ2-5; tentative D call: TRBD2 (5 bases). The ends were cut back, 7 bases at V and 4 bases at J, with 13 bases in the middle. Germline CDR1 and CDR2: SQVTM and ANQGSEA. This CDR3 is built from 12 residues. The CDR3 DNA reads TGCAGCGCCGGAAGGACTCTAGAGACCCAGTACTTC. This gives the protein CSAGRTLETQYF.

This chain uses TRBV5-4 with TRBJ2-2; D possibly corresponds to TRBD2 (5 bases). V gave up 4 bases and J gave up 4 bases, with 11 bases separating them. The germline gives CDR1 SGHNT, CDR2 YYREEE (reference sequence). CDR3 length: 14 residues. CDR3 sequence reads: CASSPGGLTGELFF. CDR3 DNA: TGTGCCAGCAGCCCCGGTGGACTCACCGGGGAGCTGTTTTTT. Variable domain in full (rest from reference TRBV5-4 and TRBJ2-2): ETGVTQSPTHLIKTRGQQVTLRCSSQSGHNTVSWYQQALGQGPQFIFQYYREEENGRGNFPPRFSGLQFPNYSSELNVNALELDDSALYLCASSPGGLTGELFFGEGSRLTVL.

The CDR3 nucleotides read TGTGCCAGCAGTTACGGGAGAGGTTACGAGCAGTACTTC. Its protein is CASSYGRGYEQYF. This rearrangement joins TRBV27 to TRBJ2-7, with D possibly matching TRBD2 (6 bases). Germline values: CDR1 MNHEY, CDR2 SMNVEV (reference sequence). There are 13 residues in the CDR3. V lost 4 bases and J lost 4, with 11 bases in between.

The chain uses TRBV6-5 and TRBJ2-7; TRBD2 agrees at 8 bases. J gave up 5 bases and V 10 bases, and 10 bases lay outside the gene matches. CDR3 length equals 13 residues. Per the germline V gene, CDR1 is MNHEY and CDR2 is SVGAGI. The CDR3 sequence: CAKPGLGIHEQYF. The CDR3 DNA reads TGTGCCAAACCGGGACTAGGAATCCACGAGCAGTACTTC.

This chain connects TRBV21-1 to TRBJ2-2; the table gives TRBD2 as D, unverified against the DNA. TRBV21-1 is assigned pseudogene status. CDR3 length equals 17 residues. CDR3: CASRAGLAGKNGGELFF. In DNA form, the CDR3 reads TGTGCCAGCAGAGCGGGACTAGCGGGGAAAAATGGCGGGGAGCTGTTTTTT.

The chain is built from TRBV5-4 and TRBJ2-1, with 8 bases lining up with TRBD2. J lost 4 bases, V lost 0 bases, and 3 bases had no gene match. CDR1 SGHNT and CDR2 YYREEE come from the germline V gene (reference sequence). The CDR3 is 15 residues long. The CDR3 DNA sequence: TGTGCCAGCAGCTTGGATCTAGCGGGTTACAATGAGCAGTTCTTC. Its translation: CASSLDLAGYNEQFF. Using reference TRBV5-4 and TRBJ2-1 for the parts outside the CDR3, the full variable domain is ETGVTQSPTHLIKTRGQQVTLRCSSQSGHNTVSWYQQALGQGPQFIFQYYREEENGRGNFPPRFSGLQFPNYSSELNVNALELDDSALYLCASSLDLAGYNEQFFGPGTRLTVL.